The TCR beta chain under discussion was sequenced for a study of cytomegalovirus exposure and HLA in healthy donors. The CDR3 consists of 15 residues. Deletions cut 0 bases from V and 3 bases from J, with 11 bases between. The germline gives CDR1 SGHRS, CDR2 YFSETQ. Both 60 Vbeta primers and 13 Jbeta primers went into the PCR. TCRdb's copy holds only in-frame clones and misses some; the assay was immunoSEQ multiplex PCR. The data show roughly 280,000 clones, roughly 70% seen once. In its sample, this clone was seen a few times. Its antigen remains unknown. Overall study findings and caveats: CMV serostatus was the only recorded immune exposure for donors. TRBV6-2, TRBV6-3 and some other V segments were excluded as indistinguishable.

The chain joins TRBV5-1 to TRBJ2-3; no clear D gene. The sequenced sample was PBMCs. The clonotype was recovered from a female donor in good health and CMV-seronegative. In DNA, the CDR3 is TGCGCCAGCAGCTTGGAACTACCCCGAACAGATACGCAGTATTTT. This translates into CASSLELPRTDTQYF.